The rows below give T cell receptor beta chains drawn from one sample of a study of cytomegalovirus exposure and HLA in healthy donors. Assay: immunoSEQ multiplex PCR; the TCRdb copy retains only in-frame clones and omits some. The sample has about 98,000 clones, about 90% seen once; the top ten hold about 6%. The sample consisted of PBMCs. The receptors were sampled from a man in his late teens or twenties in good health and CMV-seropositive. CDR3s include the opening cysteine and the closing phenylalanine or tryptophan. A D gene is named only where the DNA matches it firmly. For some rows the clone size is stated as once, few or many, or as a class when expanded; others skip it.

d_call	v_call	clone_size	j_call	cdr3_aa	cdr3_nt
NA	TRBV2	NA	TRBJ2-2	CASSEAAVSNTGELFF	TGTGCCAGCAGTGAAGCCGCGGTGTCGAACACCGGGGAGCTGTTTTTT
TRBD2	TRBV7-2	NA	TRBJ2-5	CASSQGRAGETQYF	TGTGCCAGCAGCCAAGGGAGGGCCGGGGAGACCCAGTACTTC
NA	TRBV2	NA	TRBJ2-5	CASKERGETQYF	TGTGCCAGCAAAGAGAGAGGAGAGACCCAGTACTTC
TRBD2	TRBV4-1	once	TRBJ2-1	CASSQDIGLAGEHNEQFF	TGCGCCAGCAGCCAAGATATAGGGCTAGCGGGAGAGCATAATGAGCAGTTCTTC
TRBD2	TRBV7-6	NA	TRBJ2-7	CASSLGGGGASEQYF	TGTGCCAGCAGCTTAGGGGGCGGGGGGGCGAGTGAGCAGTACTTC
TRBD1	TRBV7-2	NA	TRBJ2-7	CASSFAGTGAYEQYF	TGTGCCAGCAGCTTCGCCGGGACAGGCGCCTACGAGCAGTACTTC
NA	TRBV15	NA	TRBJ2-7	CATSRDRQTYEQYF	TGTGCCACCAGCAGAGACAGGCAAACCTACGAGCAGTACTTC
NA	TRBV18	NA	TRBJ1-1	CASSPTGFETEAFF	TGTGCCAGCTCACCAACAGGGTTTGAAACTGAAGCTTTCTTT
NA	TRBV2	NA	TRBJ1-5	CASSETGLQNQPQHF	TGTGCCAGCAGTGAAACGGGACTCCAGAATCAGCCCCAGCATTTT
NA	TRBV27	NA	TRBJ1-1	CASSWSASGIEAFF	TGTGCCAGCAGTTGGAGTGCGAGTGGCATTGAAGCTTTCTTT
TRBD1	TRBV6-5	NA	TRBJ2-6	CASSWTGGTGANVLTF	TGTGCCAGCAGTTGGACAGGGGGCACTGGGGCCAACGTCCTGACTTTC
TRBD1	TRBV11-2	NA	TRBJ2-1	CASSQDRDEQFF	TGTGCCAGCAGCCAGGACAGGGACGAGCAGTTCTTC
NA	TRBV7-7	NA	TRBJ2-6	CASSLGSSGANVLTF	TGTGCCAGCAGCTTAGGGAGCTCTGGGGCCAACGTCCTGACTTTC
TRBD2	TRBV6-5	NA	TRBJ2-5	CASSYSRGSGEETQYF	TGTGCCAGCAGTTACTCCCGCGGTAGCGGGGAGGAGACCCAGTACTTC
NA	TRBV6-5	NA	TRBJ2-7	CASSYGRVLSYEQYF	TGTGCCAGCAGTTACGGCCGGGTTCTATCATACGAGCAGTACTTC
TRBD2	TRBV11-3	NA	TRBJ2-1	CASSLAGGGNEQFF	TGTGCCAGCAGCTTAGCTGGGGGGGGCAATGAGCAGTTCTTC
TRBD1	TRBV7-9	once	TRBJ1-3	CASKTGGRNTIYF	TGTGCCAGCAAGACAGGGGGCCGAAACACCATATATTTT
TRBD2	TRBV5-1	NA	TRBJ2-2	CASTLGGTDTGELFF	TGCGCCAGCACCCTGGGAGGGACGGACACCGGGGAGCTGTTTTTT
NA	TRBV7-3	NA	TRBJ2-6	CASSEVLSGANVLTF	TGTGCCAGCAGCGAGGTCCTCTCTGGGGCCAACGTCCTGACTTTC
NA	TRBV4-2	NA	TRBJ1-5	CASSQDIASTPNQPQHF	TGTGCCAGCAGCCAAGATATTGCGTCCACCCCGAATCAGCCCCAGCATTTT
TRBD1	TRBV27	NA	TRBJ2-1	CASSWTGADYEQFF	TGTGCCAGCTCATGGACAGGAGCGGACTATGAGCAGTTCTTC
NA	TRBV27	NA	TRBJ1-3	CASSFSPTGGLGNTIYF	TGTGCCAGCAGTTTTTCCCCCACGGGGGGGCTTGGAAACACCATATATTTT
TRBD1	TRBV19	NA	TRBJ1-4	CASKRQGPNEKLFF	TGTGCCAGTAAGAGACAGGGGCCTAATGAAAAACTGTTTTTT
NA	TRBV10-3	NA	TRBJ2-1	CAISESRPEQFF	TGTGCCATCAGTGAGTCGAGGCCAGAGCAGTTCTTC
NA	TRBV19	NA	TRBJ1-1	CASSQAGIFTEAFF	TGTGCCAGTAGTCAGGCCGGGATATTCACTGAAGCTTTCTTT
NA	TRBV7-9	NA	TRBJ2-7	CASSSISGEQYF	TGTGCCAGCAGCTCCATTAGCGGCGAGCAGTACTTC
NA	TRBV6-5	once	TRBJ2-3	CASSYQRTDTQYF	TGTGCCAGCAGTTACCAGAGGACAGATACGCAGTATTTT
TRBD1	TRBV27	once	TRBJ2-7	CASRLTGPVYEQYF	TGTGCCAGCCGCCTGACAGGGCCGGTCTACGAGCAGTACTTC
NA	TRBV9	NA	TRBJ1-2	CASSVEGGSYGYTF	TGTGCCAGCAGCGTAGAGGGAGGCAGTTATGGCTACACCTTC
NA	TRBV19	NA	TRBJ2-7	CASSITVINGMPYEQYF	TGTGCCAGTAGTATCACCGTCATAAACGGGATGCCCTACGAGCAGTACTTC
TRBD1	TRBV18	NA	TRBJ1-4	CASSPPGQEKLFF	TGTGCCAGCTCACCCCCGGGACAGGAAAAACTGTTTTTT
TRBD1	TRBV10-3	NA	TRBJ1-6	CAIRRGQQNSPLHF	TGTGCCATCAGAAGGGGACAGCAAAATTCACCCCTCCACTTT
TRBD2	TRBV7-2	NA	TRBJ2-2	CASSLGGGGRTGELFF	TGTGCCAGCAGCTTAGGGGGGGGAGGTAGGACCGGGGAGCTGTTTTTT
NA	TRBV7-8	NA	TRBJ1-5	CASSFESKWQPQHF	TGTGCCAGCAGCTTTGAGTCAAAGTGGCAGCCCCAGCATTTT
NA	TRBV7-2	NA	TRBJ2-7	CASSLPIDRLNYEQYF	TGTGCCAGCAGCTTACCCATAGACAGGTTAAACTACGAGCAGTACTTC
TRBD2	TRBV27	NA	TRBJ2-2	CASSLGGRVTGELFF	TGTGCCAGCAGTTTGGGCGGGAGAGTGACCGGGGAGCTGTTTTTT
TRBD1	TRBV19	NA	TRBJ1-1	CASSILGQSLNTEAFF	TGTGCCAGTAGTATTTTGGGACAGAGCCTGAACACTGAAGCTTTCTTT
TRBD2	TRBV4-1	NA	TRBJ2-1	CASSQAPLAVSYNEQFF	TGCGCCAGCAGCCAAGCCCCACTAGCGGTTTCCTACAATGAGCAGTTCTTC
TRBD1	TRBV29-1	NA	TRBJ2-5	CSVAVGQGGETQYF	TGCAGCGTCGCAGTTGGACAGGGGGGAGAGACCCAGTACTTC
TRBD1	TRBV11-3	NA	TRBJ2-3	CASRDRENPLDTQYF	TGTGCCAGCAGAGACAGGGAAAACCCTTTGGATACGCAGTATTTT
TRBD1	TRBV28	NA	TRBJ1-5	CASSTTTGGDQPQHF	TGTGCCAGCAGTACCACGACAGGGGGCGATCAGCCCCAGCATTTT
TRBD1	TRBV10-3	NA	TRBJ2-3	CAISGQGGTDTQYF	TGTGCCATCAGCGGACAGGGTGGGACAGATACGCAGTATTTT
NA	TRBV5-1	NA	TRBJ2-1	CASSLVPTPGSYNEQFF	TGCGCCAGCAGCTTGGTGCCTACCCCCGGCTCCTACAATGAGCAGTTCTTC
TRBD1	TRBV13	NA	TRBJ2-6	CASSSRTGEARSGANVLTF	TGTGCCAGCAGCTCCCGGACAGGGGAAGCTCGGTCCGGGGCCAACGTCCTGACTTTC
TRBD2	TRBV19	once	TRBJ2-1	CASSPMGLAGVNEQFF	TGTGCCAGTAGTCCAATGGGACTAGCGGGAGTTAATGAGCAGTTCTTC
TRBD1	TRBV6-5	NA	TRBJ2-1	CASRTGGYNEQFF	TGTGCCAGCAGGACAGGGGGCTACAATGAGCAGTTCTTC
TRBD2	TRBV5-6	NA	TRBJ2-3	CASSLLAGGLSTDTQYF	TGTGCCAGCAGCTTGCTAGCGGGGGGGCTAAGCACAGATACGCAGTATTTT
NA	TRBV18	NA	TRBJ1-5	CASSPVDSSNQPQHF	TGTGCCAGCTCACCGGTGGACAGCAGCAATCAGCCCCAGCATTTT
NA	TRBV19	once	TRBJ1-1	CASSIVSGDTEAFF	TGTGCCAGTAGTATCGTATCAGGGGACACTGAAGCTTTCTTT
NA	TRBV7-8	NA	TRBJ1-1	CASSLYRAITPNTEAFF	TGTGCCAGCAGCTTGTACAGGGCAATAACACCCAACACTGAAGCTTTCTTT
NA	TRBV28	NA	TRBJ1-5	CASSFPLSETGSNQPQHF	TGTGCCAGCAGTTTTCCTCTCTCAGAGACGGGTAGCAATCAGCCCCAGCATTTT
NA	TRBV27	NA	TRBJ2-1	CASSEHNNEQFF	TGTGCCAGCAGCGAACATAACAATGAGCAGTTCTTC
NA	TRBV7-2	NA	TRBJ2-1	CASSLVATEQFF	TGTGCCAGCAGCTTAGTAGCCACTGAGCAGTTCTTC
NA	TRBV5-1	NA	TRBJ2-1	CASSLEDTGMENEQFF	TGCGCCAGCAGCTTGGAGGATACGGGAATGGAGAATGAGCAGTTCTTC
NA	TRBV28	NA	TRBJ2-7	CASRGQSPYEQYF	TGTGCCAGCAGAGGACAGTCTCCCTACGAGCAGTACTTC
TRBD1	TRBV2	NA	TRBJ1-6	CASSESGQGYEALHF	TGTGCCAGCAGTGAATCGGGACAGGGGTATGAGGCCCTCCACTTT
NA	TRBV19	NA	TRBJ1-5	CASRPQGNQPQHF	TGTGCCAGTAGACCCCAGGGGAATCAGCCCCAGCATTTT